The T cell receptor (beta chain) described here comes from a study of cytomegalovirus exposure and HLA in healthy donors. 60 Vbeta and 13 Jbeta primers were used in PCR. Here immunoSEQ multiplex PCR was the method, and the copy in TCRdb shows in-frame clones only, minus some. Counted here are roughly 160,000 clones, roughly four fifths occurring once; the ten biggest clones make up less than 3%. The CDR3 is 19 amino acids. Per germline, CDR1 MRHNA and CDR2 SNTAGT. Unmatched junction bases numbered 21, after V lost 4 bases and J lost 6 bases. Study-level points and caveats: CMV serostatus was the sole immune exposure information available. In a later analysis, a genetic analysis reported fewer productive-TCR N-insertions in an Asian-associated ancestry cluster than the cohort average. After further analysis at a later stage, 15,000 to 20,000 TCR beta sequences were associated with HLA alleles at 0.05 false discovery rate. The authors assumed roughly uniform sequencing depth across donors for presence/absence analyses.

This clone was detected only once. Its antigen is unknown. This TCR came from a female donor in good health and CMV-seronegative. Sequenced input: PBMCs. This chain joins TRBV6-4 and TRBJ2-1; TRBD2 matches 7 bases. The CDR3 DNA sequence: TGTGCCAGCAGTGCCCTCCGAAGGGGACTAACTCAACAGACCAATGAGCAGTTCTTC. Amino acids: CASSALRRGLTQQTNEQFF.